This paragraph covers one T cell receptor (beta chain) sequence. Its matching antigen is unknown. The sample belongs to a study of OX40 agonist ivuxolimab in advanced cancers. This table comes from immunoSEQ multiplex PCR, and its TCRdb copy is limited to in-frame clones, with some not included. The repertoire holds approximately 64,000 clones, with approximately 86% as singletons. CDR3 length: 17 residues. V lost 2 bases to trimming and J lost 4 bases, with 18 bases between them. The germline gives CDR1 SEHNR, CDR2 FQNEAQ (reference sequence). Notes on the study in general: The CD4+ and CD8+ T cells in the blood had expanded clonally by week 6 at 0.1 to 3.0 mg/kg. Among the lowest peripheral clonal expansion occurred in 0.1-3.0 mg/kg partial responders.

Samples were taken at baseline and on day 1 of cycles 4 and 7. This material consisted of CD4+ or CD8+ T cells sorted from blood, taken in a trial of the OX40 agonist ivuxolimab. This sequence joins TRBV7-9 and TRBJ1-3, with D hard to call. This sequence was found in an adult with an advanced solid tumor such as melanoma, head and neck, liver or kidney cancer. For the CDR3, the DNA is TGTGCCAGCAGCTTAAGGCTCAGGCAGTTGGGCGGAAACACCATATATTTT. Amino acid sequence: CASSLRLRQLGGNTIYF. Drawing the rest from reference TRBV7-9 and TRBJ1-3, the complete variable domain is DTGVSQNPRHKITKRGQNVTFRCDPISEHNRLYWYRQTLGQGPEFLTYFQNEAQLEKSRLLSDRFSAERPKGSFSTLEIQRTEQGDSAMYLCASSLRLRQLGGNTIYFGEGSWLTVV.